The 15 T cell receptor beta chains reported below all come from one sample, sequenced in a study of long-term antiretroviral therapy in people with HIV (dated by TCRdb to between 2021 and 2022). The immunoSEQ hsTCRB v3.0 assay was used at survey level resolution to sequence the TRB variable region. Imported from immuneACCESS, the table was reduced by TCRdb to in-frame sequences with V and J called. These copies leave out some clones; in studies compared against another copy, an unresolved V gene accounts for under half, and the cause of the remainder is not known. The sample contains approximately 41,000 clones, 75% to 90% of them found a single time. The ten largest clones take up approximately 5.1% of the sample. Sequenced here: unsorted PBMCs, sampled 1.5 years after starting antiretroviral therapy. The receptors derive from a man aged 18 to 30 with HIV.

The chain links TRBV19 to TRBJ1-2; D gene ambiguous. The length of the CDR3 is 17 residues. Trimming took off 4 bases at V and 6 bases at J, with 24 bases between the two ends. Per germline, CDR1 LNHDA and CDR2 SQIVND (reference sequence). The CDR3 loop reads CASSTTDGKGMQHGYTF. The DNA of the CDR3 is TGTGCCAGTAGTACGACGGATGGAAAGGGTATGCAACATGGCTACACCTTC.

The chain carries TRBV7-9 and TRBJ1-2; a possible D gene is TRBD1 (5 bases). V was trimmed by 1 base and J by 7 bases, leaving 13 bases between them. This CDR3 contains 14 residues. Looked up from germline, CDR1 is SEHNR and CDR2 is FQNEAQ (reference sequence). In DNA form, the CDR3 reads TGTGCCAGCAGCTTAGAGTGGAGGGGTACTGGCTACACCTTC. Translating it yields CASSLEWRGTGYTF.

This sequence joins TRBV6-6 and TRBJ2-1; 8 bases match TRBD1. Per germline, CDR1 MNHNY and CDR2 SVGAGI (reference sequence). V shed 1 base and J 9 bases; nucleotides not matched to a gene: 11. There are 16 residues in the CDR3. The CDR3 spells CASSYLSGGEEGEQFF. The CDR3 nucleotides are TGTGCCAGCAGTTACTTGTCAGGGGGCGAGGAGGGTGAGCAGTTCTTC.

The table lists this clone with a few counts. The chain is built from TRBV28 and TRBJ2-2; possible D gene TRBD2, 5 bases. Germline V lookup: CDR1 MDHEN, CDR2 SYDVKM. The CDR3 is 13 amino acids. V was trimmed by 4 bases and J by 5 bases, leaving 8 bases between them. The CDR3 is CASSSRTTGELFF. Here the CDR3 DNA reads TGTGCCAGCAGTTCCCGGACTACCGGGGAGCTGTTTTTT.

The rearrangement uses TRBV5-1 and TRBJ2-2; D gene ambiguous. Trimming took off 3 bases at V and 1 base at J, with 10 bases between the two ends. The CDR3 sequence is 15 residues long. Per the germline V gene, CDR1 is SGHRS and CDR2 is YFSETQ. Written as DNA, the CDR3 is TGCGCCAGCAGCTCCCGGACGGGGAACACCGGGGAGCTGTTTTTT. Residues: CASSSRTGNTGELFF.

V gene TRBV21-1 combines with J gene TRBJ1-1; the DNA was not compared with TRBD1, the D call given in the table. TRBV21-1 is a pseudogene. The length of the CDR3 is 13 residues. CDR3 sequence: CASSTTENTEAFF. CDR3 coding DNA: TGTGCCAGCAGCACGACAGAGAACACTGAAGCTTTCTTT.

The rearrangement uses TRBV19 and TRBJ2-7; 9 nucleotides agree with TRBD2. CDR1 is LNHDA, CDR2 SQIVND, per germline (reference sequence). The V segment lost 6 bases and the J segment 5 bases; nucleotides outside the gene matches: 11. CDR3 length: 15 residues. CDR3 protein: CASRMAGGPRDEQYF. Here the CDR3 DNA reads TGTGCCAGTAGGATGGCGGGAGGGCCTCGGGACGAGCAGTACTTC.

This clone has a single count. The chain joins TRBV7-9 to TRBJ2-7; TRBD1 aligns across 7 bases. V trimming: 5 bases; J trimming: 5 bases; junction bases outside the gene matches: 12. Per the germline V gene, CDR1 is SEHNR and CDR2 is FQNEAQ (reference sequence). This CDR3 is built from 15 residues. CDR3 sequence (DNA): TGTGCCAGCAGCAAGAAAGGACAGGAGAGGCACGAGCAGTACTTC. Translation: CASSKKGQERHEQYF. Combining the CDR3 with reference TRBV7-9 and TRBJ2-7 gives the whole variable domain DTGVSQNPRHKITKRGQNVTFRCDPISEHNRLYWYRQTLGQGPEFLTYFQNEAQLEKSRLLSDRFSAERPKGSFSTLEIQRTEQGDSAMYLCASSKKGQERHEQYFGPGTRLTVT.

This chain uses TRBV2 with TRBJ2-5; D unclear. The CDR3 spans 14 residues. The germline V and J ends were trimmed by 0 bases and 1 base, with 6 bases remaining between them. Germline lookup yields CDR1 SNHLY and CDR2 FYNNEI. This CDR3 reads CASSEAPTQETQYF. The CDR3 DNA reads TGTGCCAGCAGTGAAGCGCCCACCCAAGAGACCCAGTACTTC.

The V and J genes are TRBV7-2 and TRBJ2-5; the D is unclear. V was trimmed by 3 bases and J by 2 bases, leaving 7 bases between them. The germline CDR1 and CDR2 sequences are SGHTA and FQGNSA. The CDR3 has 13 amino acids. The CDR3 DNA follows: TGTGCCAGCAGCTTCGTACGGCAAGAGACCCAGTACTTC. Translation: CASSFVRQETQYF.

The V gene is TRBV9, the J gene TRBJ2-2; possible D gene TRBD2, 6 bases. V was cut by 3 bases and J by 5 bases, with 14 bases left in between. CDR1 and CDR2 (germline): SGDLS, YYNGEE. The CDR3 totals 15 residues. The chain's CDR3 is CASSERPAGTGELFF. CDR3 DNA: TGTGCCAGCAGCGAACGCCCGGCGGGAACCGGGGAGCTGTTTTTT.

The chain uses TRBV6-6 and TRBJ2-7, with D maybe TRBD2 (6 bases). The CDR3 length is 16 residues. Germline lookup yields CDR1 MNHNY and CDR2 SVGAGI (reference sequence). V gave up 4 bases and J gave up 0 bases, with 16 bases separating them. DNA of the CDR3: TGTGCCAGCAGTTTGGTGGGCGGAGGGAGCTCCTACGAGCAGTACTTC. Translating it yields CASSLVGGGSSYEQYF.

This chain links TRBV6-5 with TRBJ2-6; unclear D gene. Germline values: CDR1 MNHEY, CDR2 SVGAGI. V lost 2 bases to trimming and J lost 2 bases, with 10 bases between them. The CDR3 spans 16 residues. DNA for the CDR3: TGTGCCAGCAGTTACGTCAGGTCGACTGGGGCCAACGTCCTGACTTTC. It is translated as CASSYVRSTGANVLTF.

The chain combines TRBV5-4 with TRBJ2-7, with D perhaps TRBD1 or TRBD2 (6 bases each). Trimming pared 0 bases from V and 6 bases from J, leaving 22 bases between. The CDR3 is 17 residues long. Germline loops: CDR1 SGHNT, CDR2 YYREEE (reference sequence). CDR3: CASSLGVWGAFSSEQYF. The CDR3 bases are TGTGCCAGCAGCTTGGGCGTGTGGGGGGCCTTTTCTTCCGAGCAGTACTTC.

This clone turned up a few times. The rearrangement joins TRBV10-3 to TRBJ2-7; 9 nucleotides line up with TRBD1. CDR3 length: 15 residues. The V gene end was trimmed by 6 bases and the J gene end by 0 bases; junction bases not matched to a gene: 6. Germline V gene lookup returns CDR1 ENHRY and CDR2 SYGVKD. Here the CDR3 reads CAIRTGGSFSYEQYF. In nucleotides, the CDR3 is TGTGCCATCAGGACAGGGGGATCATTCTCCTACGAGCAGTACTTC.